This TCR beta chain is from a study of T-cell memory formation after mild COVID-19. Study results and limitations: Clones shrinking between day 15 and 85 showed a balanced CD4/CD8 split, and those that grew later tilted toward CD4+. Pre-infection memory held some responding clones, suggesting pre-existing cross-reactive T cells responded.

cDNA libraries for TCR alpha and TCR beta, carrying sample barcodes and UMIs, came from 5'RACE with constant-segment primers. A single record per CDR3 protein comes from TCRdb applying MiXCR to the 5' RACE reads. The repertoire includes about 200,000 distinct CDR3 sequences, about a sixth of them detected once, and 2.4% sits in the top ten. Details on this clonotype: Its antigen remains unknown.

Source material: PBMCs or a T cell subset sorted from them (not recorded which). This TCR derives from an adult woman who had mild COVID-19 (a few samples of this study predate the infection). Cell type and time point are not known.

DNA of the CDR3: TGTGCCAGCAGCTCGGTCGGTGGGTACACCTTC. This codes for CASSSVGGYTF. This sequence joins TRBV7-2 and TRBJ1-2; D gene uncertain. Germline CDR1 is SGHTA and CDR2 is FQGNSA. The CDR3 consists of 11 residues. Trimming pared 4 bases from V and 11 bases from J, leaving 11 bases between. Together with reference TRBV7-2 and TRBJ1-2, the CDR3 gives the full variable domain: GAGVSQSPSNKVTEKGKDVELRCDPISGHTALYWYRQSLGQGLEFLIYFQGNSAPDKSGLPSDRFSAERTGGSVSTLTIQRTQQEDSAVYLCASSSVGGYTFGSGTRLTVV.